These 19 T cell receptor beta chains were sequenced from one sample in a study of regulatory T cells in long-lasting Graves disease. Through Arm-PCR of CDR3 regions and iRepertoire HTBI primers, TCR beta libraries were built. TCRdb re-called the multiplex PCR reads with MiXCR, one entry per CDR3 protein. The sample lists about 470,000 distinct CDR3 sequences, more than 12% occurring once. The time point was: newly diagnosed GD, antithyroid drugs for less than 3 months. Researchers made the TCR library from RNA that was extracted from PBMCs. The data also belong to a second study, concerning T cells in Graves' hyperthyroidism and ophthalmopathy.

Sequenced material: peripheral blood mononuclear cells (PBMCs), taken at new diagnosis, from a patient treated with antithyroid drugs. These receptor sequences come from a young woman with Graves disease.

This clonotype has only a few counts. The CDR3 sequence: CASIGGTSGSYEQYF. For the CDR3, the DNA is TGTGCCAGCATTGGGGGGACTAGCGGGAGCTACGAGCAGTACTTC. The V call is TRBV6-1, the J call TRBJ2-7; 14 nucleotides match TRBD2. The germline V gene encodes CDR1 MNHNS and CDR2 SASEGT. This CDR3 has 15 residues. With V trimmed by 7 bases and J by 3 bases, 5 bases remained unmatched.

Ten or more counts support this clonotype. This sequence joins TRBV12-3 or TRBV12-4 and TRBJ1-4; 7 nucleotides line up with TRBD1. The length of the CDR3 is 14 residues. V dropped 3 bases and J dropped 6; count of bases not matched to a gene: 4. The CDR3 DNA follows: TGTGCCAGCAGTTTGAACAGGGGATATGAAAAACTGTTTTTT. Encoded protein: CASSLNRGYEKLFF.

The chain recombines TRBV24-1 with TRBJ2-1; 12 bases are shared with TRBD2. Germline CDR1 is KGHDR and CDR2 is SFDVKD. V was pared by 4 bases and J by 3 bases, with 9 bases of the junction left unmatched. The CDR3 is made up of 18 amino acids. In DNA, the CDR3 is TGTGCCACCAGTGACCCGGGACTAGCGGGTGGCGACTACAATGAGCAGTTCTTC. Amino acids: CATSDPGLAGGDYNEQFF.

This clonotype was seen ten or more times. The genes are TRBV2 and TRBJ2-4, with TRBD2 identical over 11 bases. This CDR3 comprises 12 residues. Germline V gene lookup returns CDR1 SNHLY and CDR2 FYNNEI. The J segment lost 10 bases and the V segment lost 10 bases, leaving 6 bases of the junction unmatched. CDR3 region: CATAGLAVIQYF. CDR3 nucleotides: TGTGCCACCGCGGGACTAGCGGTAATTCAGTACTTC.

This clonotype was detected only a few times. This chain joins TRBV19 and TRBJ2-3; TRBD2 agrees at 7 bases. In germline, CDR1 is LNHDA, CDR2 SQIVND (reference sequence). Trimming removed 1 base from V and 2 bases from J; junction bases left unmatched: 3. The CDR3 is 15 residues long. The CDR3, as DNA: TGTGCCAGTAGTATAGCGGGAGGCATCACAGATACGCAGTATTTT. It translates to CASSIAGGITDTQYF.

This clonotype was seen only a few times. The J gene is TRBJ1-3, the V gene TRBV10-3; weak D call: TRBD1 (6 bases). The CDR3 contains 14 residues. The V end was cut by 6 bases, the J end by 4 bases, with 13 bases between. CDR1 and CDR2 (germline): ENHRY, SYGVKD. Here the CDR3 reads CAISQGRGGNTIYF. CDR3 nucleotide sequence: TGTGCCATCAGCCAGGGGCGAGGAGGAAACACCATATATTTT.

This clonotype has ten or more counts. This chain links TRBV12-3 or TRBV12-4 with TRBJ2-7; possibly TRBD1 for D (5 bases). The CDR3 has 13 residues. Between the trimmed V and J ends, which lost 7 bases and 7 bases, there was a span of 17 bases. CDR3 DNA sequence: TGTGCCAGCACCCAAAGGGGTATCTTAGAGCAGTACTTC. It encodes CASTQRGILEQYF.

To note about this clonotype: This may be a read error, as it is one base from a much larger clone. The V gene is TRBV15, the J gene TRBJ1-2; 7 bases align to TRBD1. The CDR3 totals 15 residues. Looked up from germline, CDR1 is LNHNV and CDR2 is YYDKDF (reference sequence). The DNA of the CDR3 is TGTGCCACCAGCAGCGGAGACAGGGTTAACTATGGCTACATCTTC. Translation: CATSSGDRVNYGYIF.

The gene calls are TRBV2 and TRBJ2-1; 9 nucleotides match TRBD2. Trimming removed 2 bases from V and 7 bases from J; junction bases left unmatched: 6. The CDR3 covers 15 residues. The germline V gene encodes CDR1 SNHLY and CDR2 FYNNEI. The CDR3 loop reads CASSEQTSGPNEQFF. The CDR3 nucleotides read TGTGCCAGCAGTGAACAGACTAGCGGTCCAAATGAGCAGTTCTTC. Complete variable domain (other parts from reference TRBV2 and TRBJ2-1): EPEVTQTPSHQVTQMGQEVILRCVPISNHLYFYWYRQILGQKVEFLVSFYNNEISEKSEIFDDQFSVERPDGSNFTLKIRSTKLEDSAMYFCASSEQTSGPNEQFFGPGTRLTVL.

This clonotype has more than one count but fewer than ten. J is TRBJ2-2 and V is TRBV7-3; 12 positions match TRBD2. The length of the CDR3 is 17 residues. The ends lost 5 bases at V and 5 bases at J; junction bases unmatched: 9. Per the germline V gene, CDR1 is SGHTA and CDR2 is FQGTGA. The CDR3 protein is CASSPLAGGGMTGELFF. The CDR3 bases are TGTGCCAGCAGCCCCCTAGCGGGAGGGGGGATGACCGGGGAGCTGTTTTTT.

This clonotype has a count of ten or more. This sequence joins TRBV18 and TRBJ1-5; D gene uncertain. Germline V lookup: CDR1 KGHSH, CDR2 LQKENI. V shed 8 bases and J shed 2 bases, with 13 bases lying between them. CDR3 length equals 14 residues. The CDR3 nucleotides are TGTGCCAGCAGCCCCGGGGAGGGCAATCAGCCCCAGCATTTT. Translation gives CASSPGEGNQPQHF.

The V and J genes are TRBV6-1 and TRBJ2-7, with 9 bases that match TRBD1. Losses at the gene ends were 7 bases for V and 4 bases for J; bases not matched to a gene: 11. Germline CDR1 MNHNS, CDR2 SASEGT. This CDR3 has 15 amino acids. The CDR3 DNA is TGTGCCAGCATGGTCGGAGGGACAGGGCTGTACGAGCAGTACTTC. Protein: CASMVGGTGLYEQYF.

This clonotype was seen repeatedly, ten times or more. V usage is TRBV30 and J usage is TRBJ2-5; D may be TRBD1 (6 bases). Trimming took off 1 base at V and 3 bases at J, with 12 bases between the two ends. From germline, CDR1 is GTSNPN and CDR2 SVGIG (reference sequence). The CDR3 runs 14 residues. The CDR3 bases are TGTGCCTGGAGTGACCTGGCAGGGGAAGAGACCCAGTACTTC. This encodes CAWSDLAGEETQYF.

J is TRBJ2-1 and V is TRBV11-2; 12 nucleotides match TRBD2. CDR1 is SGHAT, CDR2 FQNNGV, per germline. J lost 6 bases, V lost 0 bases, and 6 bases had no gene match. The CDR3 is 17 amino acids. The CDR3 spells CASSLDHASGRANEQFF. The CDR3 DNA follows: TGTGCCAGCAGCTTAGATCACGCTAGCGGGAGGGCCAATGAGCAGTTCTTC.

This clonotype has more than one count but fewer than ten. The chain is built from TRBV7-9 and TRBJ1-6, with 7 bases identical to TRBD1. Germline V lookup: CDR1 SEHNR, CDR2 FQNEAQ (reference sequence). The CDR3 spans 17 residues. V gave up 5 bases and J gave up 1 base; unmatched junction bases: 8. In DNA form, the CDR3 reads TGTGCCAGCAGCAACGCAGGGGGGGGGTCCTATAATTCACCCCTCCACTTT. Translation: CASSNAGGGSYNSPLHF.

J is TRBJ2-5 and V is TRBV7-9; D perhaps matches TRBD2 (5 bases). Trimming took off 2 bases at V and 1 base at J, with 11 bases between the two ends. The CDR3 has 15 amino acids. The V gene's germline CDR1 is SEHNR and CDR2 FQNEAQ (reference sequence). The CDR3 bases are TGTGCCAGCAGCTTAACGGACTTGGGCCAAGAGACCCAGTACTTC. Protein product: CASSLTDLGQETQYF.

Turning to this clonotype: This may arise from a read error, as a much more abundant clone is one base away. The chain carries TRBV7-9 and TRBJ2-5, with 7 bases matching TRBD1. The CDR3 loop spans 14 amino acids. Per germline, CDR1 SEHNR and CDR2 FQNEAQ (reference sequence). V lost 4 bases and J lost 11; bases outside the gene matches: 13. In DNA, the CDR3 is TGTGCCAGCAGCTCCGTGACAGGGCACAATGAGCAGTACTTC. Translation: CASSSVTGHNEQYF. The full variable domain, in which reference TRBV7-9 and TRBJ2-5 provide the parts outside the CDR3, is DTGVSQNPRHKITKRGQNVTFRCDPISEHNRLYWYRQTLGQGPEFLTYFQNEAQLEKSRLLSDRFSAERPKGSFSTLEIQRTEQGDSAMYLCASSSVTGHNEQYFGPGTRLLVL.

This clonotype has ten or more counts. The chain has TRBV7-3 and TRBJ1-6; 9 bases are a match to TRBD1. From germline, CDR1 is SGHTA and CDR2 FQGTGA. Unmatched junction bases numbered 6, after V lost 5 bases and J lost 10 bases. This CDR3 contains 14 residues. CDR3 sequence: CASSATGGSSPLHF. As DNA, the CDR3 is TGTGCCAGCAGCGCCACAGGGGGCAGCTCACCCCTCCACTTT.

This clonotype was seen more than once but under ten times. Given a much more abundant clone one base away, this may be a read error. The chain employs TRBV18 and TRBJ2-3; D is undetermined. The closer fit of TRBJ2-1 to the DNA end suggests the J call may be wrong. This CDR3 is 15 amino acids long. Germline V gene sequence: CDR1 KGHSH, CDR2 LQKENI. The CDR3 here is CASSPPTVAYNGQFF. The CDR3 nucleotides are TGTGCCAGCTCACCACCGACTGTAGCTTACAATGGGCAGTTCTTC.